This paragraph covers one TCR beta chain sequence. What it recognizes is unknown. This record belongs to a study of long-term antiretroviral therapy in people with HIV. V gave up 6 bases and J gave up 1 base, with 13 bases separating them. CDR1 SQVTM and CDR2 ANQGSEA come from the germline V gene. The CDR3 length is 13 residues. Findings of the study overall: Post-treatment diversity went higher with ART but stayed below transplant donor controls.

The libraries were made with immunoSEQ v3.0 at survey level. Assay used: immunoSEQ multiplex PCR; TCRdb lists only in-frame clones, some missing. The sample carries about 11,000 clones, less than 80% recorded once. Before they underwent DNA extraction, samples held roughly 0.95-11 million cryopreserved PBMC. The gene calls are TRBV29-1 and TRBJ2-7; no clear D gene. The receptor was isolated from a man aged 30-40 years with HIV. The specimen comprised unsorted PBMCs, sampled at the start of antiretroviral therapy, before treatment. The CDR3 protein is CSVTARVSYEQYF. In nucleotides, the CDR3 is TGCAGCGTGACCGCGAGAGTGTCCTACGAGCAGTACTTC.